This entry lists 25 T cell receptor beta chains sequenced from one sample in a study of T cell responses to AZD1222 COVID-19 vaccine. Produced via immunoSEQ multiplex PCR; TCRdb's table is partial and in-frame only. The sample contains about 180,000 clones, around 90% of which appear only once. Sequencing was performed on peripheral blood, taken 28 days after the second AZD1222 dose. Receptor source: an adult who received the AZD1222 COVID-19 vaccine.

Only one count was recorded for this clone. The V and J genes are TRBV9 and TRBJ2-7; D is possibly TRBD1 or TRBD2 (5 bases each). Per germline, CDR1 SGDLS and CDR2 YYNGEE. V gave up 0 bases and J gave up 6 bases, with 16 bases separating them. The CDR3 is 15 residues long. The CDR3 region has the DNA TGTGCCAGCAGCGTAGAAATGGGGGACGTGAGCGAGCAGTACTTC. Translating it yields CASSVEMGDVSEQYF.

The rearrangement joins TRBV6-6 to TRBJ2-7; D remains unclear. CDR3 length: 14 residues. Between the trimmed V and J ends, which lost 0 bases and 3 bases, there was a span of 9 bases. Germline CDR1 MNHNY, CDR2 SVGAGI (reference sequence). CDR3 residues: CASSYSGRNYEQYF. The DNA of the CDR3 is TGTGCCAGCAGTTACTCTGGCAGAAACTACGAGCAGTACTTC.

The chain recombines TRBV15 with TRBJ2-1; TRBD2 agrees at 11 bases. Trimming at V came to 2 bases and at J to 4 bases, leaving 4 bases not matched to a gene. Germline CDR1 reads LNHNV; CDR2 reads YYDKDF (reference sequence). CDR3 length: 16 residues. In DNA, the CDR3 is TGTGCCACCAGCAGAACCGGGACTAGCGGTTACAATGAGCAGTTCTTC. This translates into CATSRTGTSGYNEQFF.

The rearrangement joins TRBV4-2 to TRBJ2-3; D is perhaps TRBD1 (6 bases). Trimming pared 1 base from V and 2 bases from J, leaving 13 bases between. Germline values: CDR1 LGHNA, CDR2 YNFKEQ. The CDR3 spans 16 residues. The CDR3 sequence: CASSQVSQGDTDTQYF. For the CDR3, the DNA is TGTGCCAGCAGCCAAGTCTCACAGGGAGACACAGATACGCAGTATTTT.

V gene TRBV14 combines with J gene TRBJ2-2, with D perhaps TRBD2 (5 bases). The CDR3 has 13 residues. Trimming stripped 4 bases from V and 4 bases from J, with 7 bases between. CDR1 and CDR2 from the germline V gene are SGHDN and FVKESK. The CDR3 DNA follows: TGTGCCAGCAGCCTTGCGGGCACCGGGGAGCTGTTTTTT. Encoded protein: CASSLAGTGELFF.

This rearrangement joins TRBV6-6 to TRBJ1-3; 8 nucleotides align to TRBD1. The CDR3 spans 12 residues. CDR1 MNHNY and CDR2 SVGAGI come from the germline V gene (reference sequence). V lost 6 bases, J lost 9 bases, and 4 bases stayed unmatched. CDR3 sequence (DNA): TGTGCCAGCAGGACAGGGGATACCACCATATATTTT. Its translation: CASRTGDTTIYF.

Points on this clone: The sample holds other DNA sequences that translate to the same CDR3. The chain employs TRBV27 and TRBJ1-4; D ambiguous. Trimming shortened V by 2 bases and J by 4 bases, and 5 bases separated the two germline ends. Looked up from germline, CDR1 is MNHEY and CDR2 is SMNVEV (reference sequence). The CDR3 has 13 amino acids. The CDR3 loop reads CASSLERNEKLFF. The CDR3 DNA sequence: TGTGCCAGCAGTTTAGAGCGTAATGAAAAACTGTTTTTT.

This sequence joins TRBV7-9 and TRBJ1-1; the match to TRBD1 covers 7 bases. This CDR3 has 13 amino acids. Germline CDR1 is SEHNR and CDR2 is FQNEAQ (reference sequence). With V trimmed by 3 bases and J by 5 bases, 3 bases remained unmatched. This CDR3 is CASSFQGETEAFF. CDR3 sequence (DNA): TGTGCCAGCAGCTTCCAGGGGGAGACTGAAGCTTTCTTT.

The J gene is TRBJ2-5, the V gene TRBV6-5; D is uncertain. This CDR3 is built from 13 residues. The V end was cut by 8 bases, the J end by 2 bases, with 12 bases between. Germline V gives CDR1 MNHEY, CDR2 SVGAGI. Here the CDR3 DNA reads TGTGCCAGCCAGAAGTCGGGTCAAGAGACCCAGTACTTC. Protein: CASQKSGQETQYF.

The chain recombines TRBV6-1 with TRBJ2-3, with 10 nucleotides matching TRBD1. CDR1 and CDR2 from the germline V gene are MNHNS and SASEGT. There are 15 residues in the CDR3. V trimming: 1 base; J trimming: 4 bases; junction bases outside the gene matches: 2. The CDR3, as DNA: TGTGCCAGCAGTGAAGTGGGGACAGGGGCAGATACGCAGTATTTT. As protein: CASSEVGTGADTQYF.

In the case of this clone: This is likely a read error, given that the CDR3 carries no conserved phenylalanine or tryptophan at its end. V gene TRBV11-2 combines with J gene TRBJ1-1; D gene uncertain. This CDR3 is built from 13 residues. Germline V gene sequence: CDR1 SGHAT, CDR2 FQNNGV. The V end was cut by 5 bases, the J end by 1 base, with 8 bases between. CDR3 bases: TGTGCCAGCAGCCCGAGGCAGAACACTGAAGCTTTCCTT. Translating gives CASSPRQNTEAFL.

This chain links TRBV5-1 with TRBJ2-2; weak D call: TRBD2 (5 bases). The CDR3 sequence is 16 residues long. Germline V gene data show CDR1 as SGHRS and CDR2 as YFSETQ. Trimming took off 0 bases at V and 6 bases at J, with 15 bases between the two ends. CDR3 amino acids: CASSLVGRDVSGELFF. The CDR3 DNA reads as TGCGCCAGCAGCTTGGTGGGTCGGGATGTTTCCGGGGAGCTGTTTTTT.

This chain links TRBV18 with TRBJ2-1; TRBD1 matches at 8 bases. V shed 2 bases and J 4 bases; nucleotides not matched to a gene: 4. The length of the CDR3 is 15 residues. Germline V gene sequence: CDR1 KGHSH, CDR2 LQKENI. CDR3 in DNA: TGTGCCAGCTCACCATGGGACAGGATATACAATGAGCAGTTCTTC. This translates into CASSPWDRIYNEQFF.

V usage is TRBV5-4 and J usage is TRBJ1-1, with 8 bases fitting TRBD1. V dropped 4 bases and J dropped 0; count of bases not matched to a gene: 8. Germline V gene lookup returns CDR1 SGHNT and CDR2 YYREEE (reference sequence). The length of the CDR3 is 16 residues. The CDR3 nucleotides read TGTGCCAGCAGCCCTTATCAGGGGGCGGTGAACACTGAAGCTTTCTTT. Protein product: CASSPYQGAVNTEAFF.

In this sample, this clone turned up once. The same CDR3 is also encoded by other DNA sequences in this sample. The chain employs TRBV7-8 and TRBJ1-1; D not certain. Germline V gene lookup returns CDR1 SGHVS and CDR2 FQNEAQ. The CDR3 length is 12 residues. V was cut by 3 bases and J by 2 bases, with 4 bases left in between. CDR3 residues: CASSLTNTEAFF. The CDR3 DNA follows: TGTGCCAGCAGCTTGACCAACACTGAAGCTTTCTTT.

The genes are TRBV20-1 and TRBJ2-1, with TRBD2 matching over 9 bases. V trimming: 3 bases; J trimming: 2 bases; junction bases outside the gene matches: 5. There are 15 residues in the CDR3. Germline V gene sequence: CDR1 DFQATT, CDR2 SNEGSKA (reference sequence). The CDR3 DNA reads as TGCAGTGCTAGTGATGCGGGGGGGACCTACAATGAGCAGTTCTTC. As protein: CSASDAGGTYNEQFF.

For this clone: The same CDR3 can be traced to other DNA sequences in this sample. The rearrangement joins TRBV19 to TRBJ1-5, with D maybe TRBD1 (5 bases). CDR1 and CDR2 from the germline V gene are LNHDA and SQIVND (reference sequence). Trimming left V 3 bases short and J 5 bases short, with 11 bases between. The CDR3 has 14 residues. The CDR3 here is CASSISGGDQPQHF. CDR3 nucleotide sequence: TGTGCCAGTAGTATTTCTGGGGGGGATCAGCCCCAGCATTTT.

This sequence joins TRBV6-5 and TRBJ1-2; TRBD1 is a possible D gene (5 bases). The length of the CDR3 is 13 residues. Germline V gene sequence: CDR1 MNHEY, CDR2 SVGAGI. Trimming pared 5 bases from V and 8 bases from J, leaving 15 bases between. CDR3 in DNA: TGTGCCAGCAGTCGTCTGGGGGATCAAGGCTACACCTTC. This codes for CASSRLGDQGYTF.

V gene TRBV7-2 combines with J gene TRBJ1-1, with a possible D match to TRBD1 (5 bases). Germline CDR1 is SGHTA and CDR2 is FQGNSA. V lost 6 bases and J 7 bases, leaving 21 bases between the germline ends. The CDR3 is 15 amino acids. CDR3 residues: CASRLKRDGAREAFF. The CDR3 DNA follows: TGTGCCAGCAGGCTGAAACGGGACGGCGCCCGTGAAGCTTTCTTT. Combining the CDR3 with reference TRBV7-2 and TRBJ1-1 gives the whole variable domain GAGVSQSPSNKVTEKGKDVELRCDPISGHTALYWYRQSLGQGLEFLIYFQGNSAPDKSGLPSDRFSAERTGGSVSTLTIQRTQQEDSAVYLCASRLKRDGAREAFFGQGTRLTVV.

The CDR3 is CASSLDLGSTDTQYF. As DNA, the CDR3 is TGCGCCAGCAGCTTGGACCTGGGGAGCACAGATACGCAGTATTTT. The rearrangement joins TRBV5-1 to TRBJ2-3, with D hard to call. The V end was cut by 0 bases, the J end by 0 bases, with 8 bases between. CDR1 is SGHRS and CDR2 is YFSETQ in the germline V gene. The CDR3 is 15 residues long.

V and J are TRBV28 and TRBJ1-2, with TRBD1 as a possible D gene (5 bases). In germline, CDR1 is MDHEN, CDR2 SYDVKM. V was shortened by 3 bases and J by 8 bases, with 10 bases between the two germline ends. This CDR3 spans 12 amino acids. For the CDR3, the DNA is TGTGCCAGCAGTTTGACAGACATGGGCTACACCTTC. This sequence encodes CASSLTDMGYTF.

The CDR3 bases are TGTGCCAGCAGCGTAGCGGACAGACTTTACTCTGGAAACACCATATATTTT. Amino acids: CASSVADRLYSGNTIYF. V and J are TRBV9 and TRBJ1-3; TRBD1 might be the D (6 bases). The length of the CDR3 is 17 residues. The V gene lost 0 bases and the J gene lost 0 bases, with 13 bases spanning the gap. Germline CDR1 SGDLS, CDR2 YYNGEE.

V is TRBV4-1 and J is TRBJ2-7; a possible D gene is TRBD2 (5 bases). The germline CDR1 and CDR2 sequences are MGHRA and YSYEKL. Trimming shortened V by 1 base and J by 6 bases, and 16 bases separated the two germline ends. The CDR3 consists of 15 residues. The CDR3 nucleotides are TGCGCCAGCAGCCAAGGGGATGCCCCTAGCCTCGAGCAGTACTTC. Amino acid sequence: CASSQGDAPSLEQYF.

The chain is built from TRBV5-4 and TRBJ1-6; TRBD1 is a possible D gene (5 bases). The CDR3 has 15 residues. The germline CDR1 and CDR2 sequences are SGHNT and YYREEE (reference sequence). V was trimmed by 0 bases and J by 13 bases, leaving 17 bases between them. CDR3 amino acids: CASSLGRQGLEPLHF. DNA for the CDR3: TGTGCCAGCAGCTTGGGACGGCAGGGTCTGGAGCCCCTCCACTTT. Complete variable domain (other parts from reference TRBV5-4 and TRBJ1-6): ETGVTQSPTHLIKTRGQQVTLRCSSQSGHNTVSWYQQALGQGPQFIFQYYREEENGRGNFPPRFSGLQFPNYSSELNVNALELDDSALYLCASSLGRQGLEPLHFGNGTRLTVT.

This clone has just one count. The V and J genes are TRBV10-3 and TRBJ1-1, with D maybe TRBD1 (6 bases). This CDR3 region has 16 residues. The germline gives CDR1 ENHRY, CDR2 SYGVKD. The ends were cut back, 3 bases at V and 7 bases at J, with 21 bases in the middle. The CDR3 is CAISDGGALNMVEAFF. CDR3 bases: TGTGCCATCAGTGATGGGGGGGCTCTAAACATGGTTGAAGCTTTCTTT.